These 31 T cell receptor beta chains originate from one sample sequenced in a study of radiotherapy plus CTLA-4 blockade in lung cancer. Repertoires were generated with immunoSEQ multiplex PCR, while TCRdb's copy carries only in-frame clones and drops some. This table holds about 48,000 clones, 75% to 90% found once. This sample comprised peripheral blood, obtained from a patient treated with radiotherapy plus ipilimumab. The source of these receptors is a human donor with non-small cell lung cancer that progressed on radiotherapy plus ipilimumab. Some clones in this sample may be carry-over from other donors' samples.

V is TRBV11-2 and J is TRBJ2-1, with 8 bases matching TRBD1. The germline V gene encodes CDR1 SGHAT and CDR2 FQNNGV. V was clipped by 4 bases and J by 0 bases; unmatched bases: 5. This CDR3 is built from 16 residues. The CDR3 protein is CASSSGQGDSYNEQFF. The DNA for the CDR3 is TGTGCCAGCAGCTCTGGACAGGGTGACTCCTACAATGAGCAGTTCTTC.

This chain joins TRBV6-6 and TRBJ1-2; D gene uncertain. V dropped 5 bases and J dropped 1 base, with 8 bases sitting between them. CDR1 MNHNY and CDR2 SVGAGI come from the germline V gene (reference sequence). The length of the CDR3 is 13 residues. CDR3 sequence reads: CASSPQLNYGYTF. The DNA of the CDR3 is TGTGCCAGCAGTCCACAGCTTAACTATGGCTACACCTTC.

The chain has TRBV29-1 and TRBJ1-2; TRBD1 matches 12 bases. CDR3 length equals 12 residues. J was trimmed by 7 bases and V by 7 bases; bases with no gene match: 4. Germline CDR1 reads SQVTM; CDR2 reads ANQGSEA. The CDR3 loop is CSGGTGGLGYTF. The CDR3 bases are TGCAGCGGAGGGACAGGGGGCCTTGGCTACACCTTC.

The table lists this clone with a few counts. Other DNA sequences in the sample encode the same CDR3. This chain joins TRBV7-3 and TRBJ2-1; D perhaps matches TRBD1 (5 bases). Germline lookup yields CDR1 SGHTA and CDR2 FQGTGA. This CDR3 has 13 residues. Trimming cost V 3 bases and J 5 bases, with 8 bases left between them. The CDR3 DNA reads TGTGCCAGCAGCTTGGGGCAGAACAATGAGCAGTTCTTC. Encoded protein: CASSLGQNNEQFF.

This chain connects TRBV27 to TRBJ2-3; 7 bases are a match to TRBD2. The V segment lost 5 bases and the J segment 7 bases; nucleotides outside the gene matches: 12. Germline CDR1 reads MNHEY; CDR2 reads SMNVEV (reference sequence). CDR3 length: 15 amino acids. The CDR3, as DNA: TGTGCCAGCAGTGACGAGGTGGGGGGGGGTTATACGCAGTATTTT. As protein: CASSDEVGGGYTQYF.

For this clone: The sample holds other DNA sequences that translate to the same CDR3. This chain uses TRBV18 with TRBJ2-1; 8 nucleotides line up with TRBD2. The CDR3 contains 15 residues. Germline V gene sequence: CDR1 KGHSH, CDR2 LQKENI. J gave up 7 bases and V 4 bases, and 9 bases lay outside the gene matches. CDR3 in amino acids: CASSRRGDPNNEQFF. The CDR3 DNA sequence: TGTGCCAGCTCACGGCGGGGGGACCCCAATAATGAGCAGTTCTTC.

CDR3 nucleotide sequence: TGTGCCTGGAGGGGGGGTAGCGGGAGGGTCACAGATACGCAGTATTTT. Its protein product is CAWRGGSGRVTDTQYF. The chain employs TRBV30 and TRBJ2-3; TRBD2 matches at 11 bases. From germline, CDR1 is GTSNPN and CDR2 SVGIG (reference sequence). CDR3 length equals 16 residues. V lost 3 bases and J lost 2; bases outside the gene matches: 7.

V usage is TRBV11-2 and J usage is TRBJ2-3; 7 nucleotides line up with TRBD2. The germline V gene has CDR1 SGHAT and CDR2 FQNNGV. Trimming removed 4 bases from V and 7 bases from J; junction bases left unmatched: 5. The CDR3 is 13 residues long. CDR3 loop: CASSSRRGNTQYF. The CDR3 nucleotides are TGTGCCAGCAGCTCACGGCGGGGGAATACGCAGTATTTT.

The chain has TRBV6-1 and TRBJ1-1; no reliable D call. Trimming took 4 bases from V and 2 from J, leaving 11 bases between them. The CDR3 loop spans 14 amino acids. In germline, CDR1 is MNHNS, CDR2 SASEGT. As DNA, the CDR3 is TGTGCCAGCAGTGTTGAGGGAGTAAACACTGAAGCTTTCTTT. As protein: CASSVEGVNTEAFF.

The V gene is TRBV6-6, the J gene TRBJ1-1; 10 nucleotides line up with TRBD1. Trimming cost V 7 bases and J 1 base; bases outside gene matches: 3. The germline V gene encodes CDR1 MNHNY and CDR2 SVGAGI (reference sequence). The CDR3 is made up of 14 amino acids. The DNA for the CDR3 is TGTGCCAGCAAGGGGACAGGGGAGAACACTGAAGCTTTCTTT. This encodes CASKGTGENTEAFF.

The chain is built from TRBV6-1 and TRBJ2-5; 8 bases fit TRBD2. The CDR3 is 12 residues long. CDR1 is MNHNS and CDR2 is SASEGT in the germline V gene. The junction had 3 bases not matched to a gene; V was cut back by 7 bases and J by 5 bases. The CDR3 loop reads CASKAGVETQYF. Written as DNA, the CDR3 is TGTGCCAGCAAAGCGGGAGTGGAGACCCAGTACTTC.

This chain joins TRBV5-1 and TRBJ1-1; the match to TRBD1 covers 7 bases. V dropped 3 bases and J dropped 5; count of bases not matched to a gene: 10. The V gene's germline CDR1 is SGHRS and CDR2 YFSETQ. The CDR3 length is 15 residues. The CDR3 nucleotides read TGCGCCAGCAGCTGGAGAGGGGTCAGGGGGACTGAAGCTTTCTTT. Protein sequence: CASSWRGVRGTEAFF.

The J gene is TRBJ2-7, the V gene TRBV7-2; 10 bases map to TRBD2. CDR3 size: 14 residues. The trim removed 3 bases at V and 3 bases at J, leaving 2 bases unmatched. Germline V CDR1 and CDR2: SGHTA, FQGNSA. This chain's CDR3 is CASSLSSGSYEQYF. Written as DNA, the CDR3 is TGTGCCAGCAGCTTGTCTAGCGGGAGCTACGAGCAGTACTTC. Together with reference TRBV7-2 and TRBJ2-7, the CDR3 gives the full variable domain: GAGVSQSPSNKVTEKGKDVELRCDPISGHTALYWYRQSLGQGLEFLIYFQGNSAPDKSGLPSDRFSAERTGGSVSTLTIQRTQQEDSAVYLCASSLSSGSYEQYFGPGTRLTVT.

V and J are TRBV4-1 and TRBJ2-1; 8 nucleotides agree with TRBD2. V trimming: 4 bases; J trimming: 2 bases; junction bases outside the gene matches: 10. The CDR3 contains 17 residues. Per the germline V gene, CDR1 is MGHRA and CDR2 is YSYEKL. For the CDR3, the DNA is TGCGCCAGCAGCCGCAAAGGCGGGGGGCTAGCCTACAATGAGCAGTTCTTC. This sequence encodes CASSRKGGGLAYNEQFF.

The chain uses TRBV9 and TRBJ2-2; no clear D. The CDR3 loop spans 13 amino acids. The germline V gene encodes CDR1 SGDLS and CDR2 YYNGEE. The V end was cut by 4 bases, the J end by 0 bases, with 4 bases between. In DNA, the CDR3 is TGTGCCAGCAGCACACCGAACACCGGGGAGCTGTTTTTT. Its translation is CASSTPNTGELFF.

The chain uses TRBV5-1 and TRBJ2-7, with TRBD2 as a possible D gene (6 bases). The CDR3 is made up of 15 amino acids. The V and J ends lost 5 bases and 2 bases respectively, with 17 bases between them. Germline CDR1 reads SGHRS; CDR2 reads YFSETQ. The CDR3 protein is CASSTAPGVAYEQYF. DNA for the CDR3: TGCGCCAGCAGTACCGCCCCGGGAGTTGCCTACGAGCAGTACTTC.

The rearrangement joins TRBV6-5 to TRBJ1-4; TRBD1 agrees at 9 bases. This CDR3 has 13 amino acids. Germline assignment: CDR1 MNHEY and CDR2 SVGAGI. The trim removed 6 bases at V and 7 bases at J, leaving 3 bases unmatched. For the CDR3, the DNA is TGTGCCAGCAGGAGGACAGGGGCTGAAAAACTGTTTTTT. This sequence encodes CASRRTGAEKLFF.

The J gene is TRBJ1-2, the V gene TRBV10-3, with 8 bases aligning to TRBD1. Germline assignment: CDR1 ENHRY and CDR2 SYGVKD. Trimming at V came to 2 bases and at J to 6 bases, leaving 8 bases not matched to a gene. CDR3 length equals 15 residues. The CDR3 here is CAISEPTGERNGYTF. For the CDR3, the DNA is TGTGCCATCAGTGAGCCGACAGGGGAGCGAAATGGCTACACCTTC.

The rearrangement links TRBV5-1 to TRBJ2-2, with D unclear. This CDR3 region has 12 residues. Trimming took 7 bases from V and 2 from J, leaving 6 bases between them. Per germline, CDR1 SGHRS and CDR2 YFSETQ. DNA for the CDR3: TGCGCCAGCTTACAAAACACCGGGGAGCTGTTTTTT. Amino acids: CASLQNTGELFF.

The genes are TRBV11-2 and TRBJ1-1; 7 bases line up with TRBD1. Trimming cost V 3 bases and J 1 base; bases outside gene matches: 5. The CDR3 consists of 15 residues. CDR1 is SGHAT, CDR2 FQNNGV, per germline. DNA for the CDR3: TGTGCCAGCAGCTTTTCCGGGACAGCGAACACTGAAGCTTTCTTT. This translates into CASSFSGTANTEAFF.

This chain connects TRBV7-9 to TRBJ2-7; 10 bases line up with TRBD1. This CDR3 has 15 amino acids. J was trimmed by 1 base and V by 5 bases; bases with no gene match: 5. Germline CDR1 and CDR2: SEHNR and FQNEAQ (reference sequence). As DNA, the CDR3 is TGTGCCAGCAGCCGGACAGGGGGAGGATCCTACGAGCAGTACTTC. Protein: CASSRTGGGSYEQYF.

The CDR3 nucleotides are TGTGCCAGCAGCCCCGCGGGGACGGCAAAATACGAGCAGTACTTC. Its translation: CASSPAGTAKYEQYF. The rearrangement joins TRBV13 to TRBJ2-7; TRBD2 is a possible D gene (6 bases). Trimming pared 5 bases from V and 4 bases from J, leaving 18 bases between. This CDR3 has 15 residues. Germline-derived CDR1 and CDR2 are PRHDT and FYEKMQ (reference sequence).

V usage is TRBV28 and J usage is TRBJ1-5; D is ambiguous. Trimming took off 2 bases at V and 0 bases at J, with 5 bases between the two ends. Germline CDR1 MDHEN, CDR2 SYDVKM. CDR3 length: 14 amino acids. CDR3 DNA: TGTGCCAGCAGTTTAACTTATAGCAATCAGCCCCAGCATTTT. Translation gives CASSLTYSNQPQHF.

The chain employs TRBV4-2 and TRBJ2-7; TRBD1 matches at 7 bases. This CDR3 has 16 residues. CDR1 and CDR2 from the germline V gene are LGHNA and YNFKEQ. The junction had 9 bases not matched to a gene; V was cut back by 2 bases and J by 2 bases. The CDR3 protein is CASSQRGQDGPYEQYF. The DNA for the CDR3 is TGTGCCAGCAGCCAAAGAGGACAGGATGGTCCCTACGAGCAGTACTTC.

This chain uses TRBV18 with TRBJ1-2; 7 bases map to TRBD1. There are 14 residues in the CDR3. With V trimmed by 1 base and J by 6 bases, 5 bases remained unmatched. Germline-derived CDR1 and CDR2 are KGHSH and LQKENI. CDR3 region: CASSPRRDSDGYTF. DNA for the CDR3: TGTGCCAGCTCACCACGACGGGACAGCGATGGCTACACCTTC. Together with reference TRBV18 and TRBJ1-2, the CDR3 gives the full variable domain: NAGVMQNPRHLVRRRGQEARLRCSPMKGHSHVYWYRQLPEEGLKFMVYLQKENIIDESGMPKERFSAEFPKEGPSILRIQQVVRGDSAAYFCASSPRRDSDGYTFGSGTRLTVV.

In this sample, this clone turned up once. The chain has TRBV6-1 and TRBJ1-2, with 8 bases identical to TRBD1. The CDR3 is 13 amino acids. The V segment lost 4 bases and the J segment 4 bases; nucleotides outside the gene matches: 2. CDR1 and CDR2 from the germline V gene are MNHNS and SASEGT. CDR3 in amino acids: CASSATGGYGYTF. In DNA, the CDR3 is TGTGCCAGCAGTGCTACAGGGGGCTATGGCTACACCTTC.

V gene TRBV29-1 combines with J gene TRBJ2-3; 13 positions match TRBD2. CDR3 length equals 16 residues. Looked up from germline, CDR1 is SQVTM and CDR2 is ANQGSEA. V was pared by 4 bases and J by 2 bases, with 6 bases of the junction left unmatched. The CDR3 spells CSVVAGTSGITDTQYF. Here the CDR3 DNA reads TGCAGCGTTGTAGCCGGGACTAGCGGGATCACAGATACGCAGTATTTT.

The chain uses TRBV4-1 and TRBJ2-3; possibly TRBD1 for D (5 bases). In germline, CDR1 is MGHRA, CDR2 YSYEKL. The CDR3 runs 15 residues. V was cut by 0 bases and J by 2 bases, with 9 bases left in between. This CDR3 is CASSQDRVLTDTQYF. CDR3 DNA sequence: TGCGCCAGCAGCCAAGACAGGGTCCTCACAGATACGCAGTATTTT.

The V call is TRBV14, the J call TRBJ1-1; D call uncertain. Germline V gene data show CDR1 as SGHDN and CDR2 as FVKESK. The CDR3 consists of 13 residues. V was shortened by 4 bases and J by 4 bases, with 10 bases between the two germline ends. The CDR3: CASSPTSFTEAFF. In DNA, the CDR3 is TGTGCCAGCAGCCCAACAAGTTTCACTGAAGCTTTCTTT.

The genes are TRBV6-4 and TRBJ2-2; maybe TRBD1 (5 bases). Trimming took off 4 bases at V and 5 bases at J, with 11 bases between the two ends. Germline V gene sequence: CDR1 MRHNA, CDR2 SNTAGT. There are 14 residues in the CDR3. The CDR3 region is CASSASPGTGELFF. The CDR3 nucleotides read TGTGCCAGCAGTGCCTCTCCAGGGACCGGGGAGCTGTTTTTT.

This clone has a handful of counts. This rearrangement joins TRBV15 to TRBJ2-3, with D possibly being TRBD2 (5 bases). Between the trimmed V and J ends, which lost 7 bases and 2 bases, there was a span of 10 bases. The germline V gene has CDR1 LNHNV and CDR2 YYDKDF (reference sequence). The CDR3 spans 13 residues. The CDR3 loop reads CATKDSNTDTQYF. The CDR3 DNA reads as TGTGCCACCAAGGACTCTAACACAGATACGCAGTATTTT.